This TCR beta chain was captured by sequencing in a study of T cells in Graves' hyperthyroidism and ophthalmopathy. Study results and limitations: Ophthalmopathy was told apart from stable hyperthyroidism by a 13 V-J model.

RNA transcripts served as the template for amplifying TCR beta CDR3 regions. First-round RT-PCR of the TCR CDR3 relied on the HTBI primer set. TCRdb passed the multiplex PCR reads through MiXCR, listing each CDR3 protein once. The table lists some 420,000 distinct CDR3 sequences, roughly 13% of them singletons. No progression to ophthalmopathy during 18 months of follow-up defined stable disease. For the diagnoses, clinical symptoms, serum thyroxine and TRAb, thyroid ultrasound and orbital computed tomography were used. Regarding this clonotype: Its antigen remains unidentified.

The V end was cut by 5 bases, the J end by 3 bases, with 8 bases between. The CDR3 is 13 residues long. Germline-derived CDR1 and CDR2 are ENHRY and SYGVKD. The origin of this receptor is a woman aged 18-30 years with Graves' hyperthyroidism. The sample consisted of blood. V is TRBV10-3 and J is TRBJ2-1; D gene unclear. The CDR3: CAISNTGYNEQFF. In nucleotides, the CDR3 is TGTGCCATCAGTAACACTGGCTACAATGAGCAGTTCTTC.